These 5 T cell receptor beta chains share one sample of origin, sequenced in a study of blood T cell repertoires in COVID-19. Measured with immunoSEQ multiplex PCR; TCRdb has only the in-frame clones, and not every one. The sample lists some 140,000 clones; around 79% were seen once. The sequenced sample consisted of peripheral blood. Every receptor here comes from a man in his fifties or sixties with acute or convalescent COVID-19.

The V gene is TRBV6-6, the J gene TRBJ2-1, with TRBD1 matching over 8 bases. The CDR3 contains 12 residues. Germline CDR1 and CDR2: MNHNY and SVGAGI (reference sequence). V lost 6 bases, J lost 10 bases, and 5 bases stayed unmatched. The CDR3 spells CASSDRGYEQFF. The CDR3 DNA follows: TGTGCCAGCAGCGACAGGGGTTACGAGCAGTTCTTC.

The genes are TRBV5-4 and TRBJ1-4; D gene unclear. Trimming removed 7 bases at V and 8 bases at J, with 12 bases between. The CDR3 totals 12 residues. Germline V lookup: CDR1 SGHNT, CDR2 YYREEE (reference sequence). The CDR3 loop is CASSRETEKLFF. The CDR3 DNA follows: TGTGCCAGCTCTAGGGAGACGGAAAAACTGTTTTTT.

The V call is TRBV5-1, the J call TRBJ2-7; 10 nucleotides line up with TRBD1. The V gene end was trimmed by 4 bases and the J gene end by 5 bases; junction bases not matched to a gene: 6. The germline CDR1 and CDR2 sequences are SGHRS and YFSETQ. The length of the CDR3 is 14 residues. CDR3 coding DNA: TGCGCCAGCAGCCCCTGGGACAGGGGTAACGAGCAGTACTTC. Protein product: CASSPWDRGNEQYF.

CDR3 amino acids: CASSPAGFGTEAFF. CDR3 nucleotides: TGTGCCAGCTCACCGGCGGGGTTCGGCACTGAAGCTTTCTTT. The chain joins TRBV18 to TRBJ1-1; D uncertain. Germline V CDR1 and CDR2: KGHSH, LQKENI. V shed 3 bases and J shed 4 bases, with 12 bases lying between them. There are 14 residues in the CDR3.

The table lists this clone with a count of one. This rearrangement joins TRBV27 to TRBJ2-3, with TRBD2 identical over 11 bases. Germline loops: CDR1 MNHEY, CDR2 SMNVEV (reference sequence). V was clipped by 6 bases and J by 6 bases; unmatched bases: 2. This CDR3 region has 13 residues. The CDR3: CASRLAGADTQYF. The CDR3 DNA reads as TGTGCCAGCAGACTAGCGGGAGCCGATACGCAGTATTTT.